What follows is one TCR beta chain and its context. A single count supports this clone. It has no known antigen specificity. No quality values exist for individual bases; no much larger clone is one base distant. The collaborating institutions used their own protocols to collect whole blood in K2EDTA tubes. For TCRbeta analysis, collaborators shipped samples in one of three forms: frozen whole blood, isolated PBMCs, or DNA extracted from either of those sample types. This specimen comes from a study of blood T cell repertoires in COVID-19 (dated by TCRdb to about 2020). The study in broad terms: Samples from collaborators originated in the United States, Italy and Spain and spanned both the acute and convalescent phases of COVID-19. The repertoires were made available in a free public database intended to serve as a resource for research on the immune response to SARS-CoV-2. HLA class I and class II types, where available, came from metadata supplied by the sample provider rather than from assay-based typing. Deeply sampled blood TCRbeta repertoires from subjects exposed to, actively infected with, or recovered from COVID-19 were included in the dataset. The samples were drawn from two sources: the first 160 participants of the ongoing ImmuneRACE study, and fewer than 1,500 subjects contributed by 6 global collaborators. The prospective study material was composed of cDNA or gDNA derived from T cells, B-cell-depleted T cells, or PBMCs. Nearly every sample came with metadata listing a de-identified subject ID, COVID-19 status, age in years and sex.

TCRbeta CDR3 regions were amplified from genomic DNA using the immunoSEQ Assay, a bias-controlled multiplex PCR. The authors' pipeline ran thus. The number of nucleated cells in each sample was estimated from the amplification of reference gene primers within the assay. To quantify the absolute abundance of each unique TCRbeta CDR3 rearrangement, sequence reads were collapsed and filtered. For each sample, productive Simpson clonality was calculated as the square root of Simpson's diversity index across productive rearrangements. TCRdb took over this immuneACCESS table, retaining in-frame rearrangements with V and J assigned. Such tables are incomplete; in checked studies, under half of the missing clones stem from an unresolved V gene, and the remainder is unexplained. From that table come the V and J calls and clone size; the DNA was used to work out D and trimming. Recorded for this sample are tens of thousands of clones; about 90% of them occurred a single time. Together, the top ten hold about 8% of the sample.

Study-level results and caveats: Clinical and demographic metadata were provided uncurated, with the amount varying by source and participant.

V is pruned by 4 bases and J by 3 bases, leaving 4 bases of the junction without a gene match. According to the germline V gene (reference sequence), CDR1 reads SGHNT and CDR2 reads YYREEE. The cysteine opens and the phenylalanine closes a CDR3 of 15 amino acids. The read is trimmed to its CDR3 DNA, 45 bases read in frame from base 1. The sample was peripheral blood. This chain is built from TRBV5-4 and TRBJ2-1; TRBD1 lines up with 10 middle nucleotides. The TCR comes from a woman between 65 and 79 years old with acute or convalescent COVID-19. Read as DNA, the sequence is TGTGCCAGCAGCCCCGGACAGGGGGGCTACAATGAGCAGTTCTTC. This translates into CASSPGQGGYNEQFF. Reference TRBV5-4 and TRBJ2-1 proteins supply the regions before and after the CDR3; the full variable domain is: ETGVTQSPTHLIKTRGQQVTLRCSSQSGHNTVSWYQQALGQGPQFIFQYYREEENGRGNFPPRFSGLQFPNYSSELNVNALELDDSALYLCASSPGQGGYNEQFFGPGTRLTVL.